The sequence of this TCR beta chain was determined in a study of CD8 T cells in ankylosing spondylitis. General observations from the study: Roughly eight highly homologous variants made up a TCR beta motif that seemed to typify ankylosing spondylitis blood. Disease-associated clones were reportedly significantly overrepresented in matched ankylosing spondylitis synovial fluid. Certain motif variants had earlier appeared in reactive arthritis synovial fluid and blood.

Each CDR3 protein is one row after TCRdb ran MiXCR on the 5' RACE reads. The sample records about 750,000 distinct CDR3 sequences, roughly 20% being singletons. Remarks on this clonotype: As yet, its antigen is unknown.

Material for sequencing was blood, either unsorted or a sorted T cell fraction (not recorded which). This clonotype was obtained from a male donor with ankylosing spondylitis.

The CDR3 loop is CASSAGHYYGYTF. CDR3 nucleotide sequence: TGTGCCAGCAGCGCCGGACATTACTATGGCTACACCTTC. The V and J genes are TRBV9 and TRBJ1-2, with TRBD1 as a possible D gene (5 bases). The CDR3 length is 13 residues. Germline V gene lookup returns CDR1 SGDLS and CDR2 YYNGEE. V was shortened by 3 bases and J by 3 bases, with 9 bases between the two germline ends.